A single T cell receptor beta chain is shown here with its context. Antigen unknown. Naive CD8 isolation took CD45RO-negative cells positively selected for CCR7 and excluded terminally differentiated effector memory CD45RA+ cells. This sample is drawn from a study of shared clonotypes between healthy human individuals. Regarding the study as a whole: Rarefaction curves obtained for sorted subsets showed sequencing incomplete despite large depth. Clonotypes shared by all four sorted-subset donors had higher generation probabilities than non-shared clonotypes.

Over several immunoSEQ plates, each subset's genomic DNA was distributed in even portions. The protocol was immunoSEQ multiplex PCR, while the TCRdb copy is restricted to in-frame clones and leaves out a portion. The sample includes approximately 1.9 million clones, roughly 93% of them seen just once. The TCR was taken from a man between 18 and 35 years old in good health. Some clones in this sample may be carry-over from other donors' samples. The sample taken for sequencing was naive CD8+ T cells from PBMCs.

For the CDR3, the DNA is TGTGCCAGCAGTGGAGACGGGCTCAATCAGCCCCAGCATTTT. It codes for CASSGDGLNQPQHF. V usage is TRBV27 and J usage is TRBJ1-5, with D uncertain. The V gene's germline CDR1 is MNHEY and CDR2 SMNVEV (reference sequence). CDR3 length: 14 amino acids. The V end was cut by 5 bases, the J end by 3 bases, with 11 bases between.